The 9 T cell receptor beta chains below all came from one sample that was sequenced in a study of T cells in Graves' hyperthyroidism and ophthalmopathy. TCR beta CDR3 regions were amplified from RNA transcripts. The TCR CDR3 was amplified in a first-round RT-PCR using the HTBI primer set. TCRdb re-derived calls from the multiplex PCR reads in MiXCR, one entry per CDR3 protein. The sample lists roughly 130,000 distinct CDR3 sequences; over 20% were seen once. The material sequenced was blood. The source is a woman aged 45 to 65 with Graves' hyperthyroidism that later progressed to Graves' ophthalmopathy.

This chain joins TRBV27 and TRBJ2-7; D is undetermined. V lost 4 bases, J lost 0 bases, and 10 bases lay in between. Germline lookup yields CDR1 MNHEY and CDR2 SMNVEV (reference sequence). This CDR3 has 14 amino acids. In nucleotides, the CDR3 is TGTGCCAGCAGTTCCTCGGTAGACTCCTACGAGCAGTACTTC. Translation: CASSSSVDSYEQYF.

The V call is TRBV2, the J call TRBJ1-4; 8 bases are shared with TRBD1. CDR1 is SNHLY and CDR2 is FYNNEI in the germline V gene. V gave up 2 bases and J gave up 7 bases; unmatched junction bases: 0. The CDR3 has 13 amino acids. CDR3 residues: CASSETGGEKLFF. In DNA, the CDR3 is TGTGCCAGCAGTGAAACAGGGGGTGAAAAACTGTTTTTT.

This chain joins TRBV20-1 and TRBJ1-1, with D possibly TRBD1 on 5 matching bases. V was trimmed by 4 bases and J by 2 bases, leaving 14 bases between them. Germline CDR1 and CDR2: DFQATT and SNEGSKA (reference sequence). This CDR3 comprises 14 residues. The CDR3 coding sequence is TGCAGTGCTAAGGGACCAATTAGTAACACTGAAGCTTTCTTT. Translation gives CSAKGPISNTEAFF.

The chain recombines TRBV5-8 with TRBJ2-4, with D perhaps assigned TRBD1 or TRBD2 (5 bases each). The germline V and J ends were trimmed by 2 bases and 6 bases, with 9 bases remaining between them. Germline CDR1 reads SGHTS; CDR2 reads YDEGEE. This CDR3 is 13 amino acids long. The CDR3 loop reads CASSFGTANIQYF. DNA of the CDR3: TGTGCCAGCAGCTTTGGGACCGCAAACATTCAGTACTTC.

In its sample, this clonotype was seen many times. The chain recombines TRBV15 with TRBJ2-5, with 9 nucleotides matching TRBD2. This CDR3 has 14 amino acids. The germline V gene encodes CDR1 LNHNV and CDR2 YYDKDF (reference sequence). V gave up 2 bases and J gave up 13 bases; unmatched junction bases: 11. The CDR3 loop is CATSRSGLAHYRYF. The CDR3 region has the DNA TGTGCCACCAGCAGATCCGGACTAGCGCATTACCGGTACTTC.

This clonotype was picked up many times. The V call is TRBV27, the J call TRBJ2-7, with TRBD1 identical over 8 bases. V was clipped by 5 bases and J by 2 bases; unmatched bases: 5. Germline CDR1 and CDR2: MNHEY and SMNVEV (reference sequence). The CDR3 loop spans 14 amino acids. Here the CDR3 DNA reads TGTGCCAGCAGTCGCCAGACAGGGGCCTACGAGCAGTACTTC. Translated: CASSRQTGAYEQYF.

The genes are TRBV2 and TRBJ1-6, with TRBD1 as a possible D gene (6 bases). The CDR3 length is 14 residues. V was trimmed by 3 bases and J by 8 bases, leaving 11 bases between them. Germline V CDR1 and CDR2: SNHLY, FYNNEI. CDR3 residues: CASSEAGVDSPLHF. The CDR3 DNA reads as TGTGCCAGCAGTGAGGCAGGGGTGGATTCACCCCTCCACTTT.

This clonotype has ten or more counts. The chain is built from TRBV20-1 and TRBJ1-6, with TRBD1 matching over 10 bases. Germline CDR1 and CDR2: DFQATT and SNEGSKA (reference sequence). The CDR3 has 12 amino acids. The V gene end was trimmed by 3 bases and the J gene end by 14 bases; junction bases not matched to a gene: 4. The CDR3 nucleotides are TGCAGTGCTAGTGTGGGACAGGGGACCCTCCACTTT. Amino acid sequence: CSASVGQGTLHF.

The chain has TRBV30 and TRBJ2-4, with D unclear. The CDR3 spans 12 residues. V was trimmed by 3 bases and J by 1 base, leaving 4 bases between them. Germline loops: CDR1 GTSNPN, CDR2 SVGIG (reference sequence). The CDR3 bases are TGTGCCTGGAGCAGGGCCAAAAACATTCAGTACTTC. Amino acid sequence: CAWSRAKNIQYF.